The T cell receptor (beta chain) under discussion was sequenced for a study of post-analysis software for immune sequencing data. As for the study in general: Recorded disease courses covered relapsing-remitting, secondary progressive and progressive-relapsing multiple sclerosis. Some patients had no subtype annotation. Findings of the study overall: Controls' normalized Chao1 diversity significantly exceeded that of multiple sclerosis patients. In patients, TRBV5-6, TRBV5-1 and TRBV20-1 belonged to several TRBV segments found more frequently than in controls.

Unique-molecular-identifier-tagged TCR beta cDNA libraries were used. Each sample of about 0.9 to 11 million input T cells yielded around 500,000 cDNA molecules, so each molecule approximated one T cell. One entry per CDR3 protein results from TCRdb running MiXCR on the PCR reads. This table has around 710,000 distinct CDR3 sequences, around 42% appearing once. The ends were cut back, 0 bases at V and 6 bases at J, with 13 bases in the middle. The CDR3 spans 15 residues. Germline CDR1 reads SGDLS; CDR2 reads YYNGEE. This clonotype has only one observation. Antigen specificity is unknown. The chain has TRBV9 and TRBJ2-1; D possibly matches TRBD1 or TRBD2 (6 bases each). This clonotype was obtained from a girl aged 10-17 years with multiple sclerosis. Input material: blood. The CDR3 is CASSVGEKGGNEQFF. The CDR3 DNA is TGTGCCAGCAGCGTAGGGGAGAAGGGGGGCAATGAGCAGTTCTTC. Together with reference TRBV9 and TRBJ2-1, the CDR3 gives the full variable domain: DSGVTQTPKHLITATGQRVTLRCSPRSGDLSVYWYQQSLDQGLQFLIQYYNGEERAKGNILERFSAQQFPDLHSELNLSSLELGDSALYFCASSVGEKGGNEQFFGPGTRLTVL.